A few counts support the clone carrying this T cell receptor (beta chain). HTBI primers from iRepertoire and Arm-PCR of CDR3 regions yielded the TCR beta libraries. TCRdb re-analysed the multiplex PCR reads in MiXCR, keeping a single row per CDR3 protein. Among 400,000 to 500,000 distinct CDR3 sequences listed, under 25% were seen once. The time point here: persistent/refractory GD, antithyroid drugs over 5 years with positive TRAb. PBMC RNA was the source of the TCR library. The data were obtained in a study of regulatory T cells in long-lasting Graves disease. This material consisted of peripheral blood mononuclear cells (PBMCs), taken when the disease was refractory, from a patient treated with antithyroid drugs. This sequence was found in a female donor with Graves disease.

The CDR3 spells CASSRRPGVGKNTEAFF. Here the CDR3 DNA reads TGTGCCAGCAGCCGAAGACCGGGCGTAGGGAAGAACACTGAAGCTTTCTTT. V and J are TRBV14 and TRBJ1-1; D unresolved. V was cut by 4 bases and J by 1 base, with 19 bases left in between. The CDR3 has 17 residues. Germline V gene lookup returns CDR1 SGHDN and CDR2 FVKESK.